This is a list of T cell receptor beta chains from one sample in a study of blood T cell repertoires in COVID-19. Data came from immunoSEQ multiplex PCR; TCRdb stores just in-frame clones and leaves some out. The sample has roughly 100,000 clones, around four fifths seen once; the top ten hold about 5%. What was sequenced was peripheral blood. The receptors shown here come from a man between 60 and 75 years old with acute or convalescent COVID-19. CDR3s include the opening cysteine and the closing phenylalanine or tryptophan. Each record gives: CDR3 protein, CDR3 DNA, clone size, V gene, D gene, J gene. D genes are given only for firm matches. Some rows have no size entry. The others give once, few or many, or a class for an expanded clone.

CASRVTAGNTIYF,TGTGCCAGCAGGGTTACAGCTGGAAACACCATATATTTT,-,TRBV2,-,TRBJ1-3
CASSQRVAPSTDTQYF,TGTGCCAGCTCACAGAGAGTAGCCCCTAGCACAGATACGCAGTATTTT,-,TRBV18,-,TRBJ2-3
CASSLDFLRDSTSSYNEQFF,TGTGCCAGCAGCTTGGATTTTCTACGGGACAGTACTTCCTCCTACAATGAGCAGTTCTTC,-,TRBV5-4,TRBD1,TRBJ2-1
CASSQDSGQPNYGYTF,TGCGCCAGCAGCCAAGACTCGGGACAGCCCAACTATGGCTACACCTTC,-,TRBV4-1,TRBD1,TRBJ1-2
CASSLGQGETYEQYF,TGTGCCAGCAGCTTAGGACAGGGGGAAACCTACGAGCAGTACTTC,-,TRBV11-3,TRBD1,TRBJ2-7
CSASAGGLETQYF,TGCAGTGCTAGTGCCGGCGGGCTAGAGACCCAGTACTTC,-,TRBV20-1,-,TRBJ2-5
CASSTHRDSNYGYTF,TGTGCCAGCAGCACTCACCGGGACAGTAACTATGGCTACACCTTC,few,TRBV11-3,TRBD1,TRBJ1-2
CASSIITGGEKLFF,TGTGCCAGTAGTATTATTACAGGGGGGGAAAAACTGTTTTTT,-,TRBV19,TRBD1,TRBJ1-4
CASSPRGSTEAFF,TGTGCCAGCAGCCCTAGGGGGAGCACTGAAGCTTTCTTT,-,TRBV9,-,TRBJ1-1
CASSQDKGDIQYF,TGTGCCAGCAGCCAAGATAAAGGGGACATTCAGTACTTC,-,TRBV4-2,-,TRBJ2-4